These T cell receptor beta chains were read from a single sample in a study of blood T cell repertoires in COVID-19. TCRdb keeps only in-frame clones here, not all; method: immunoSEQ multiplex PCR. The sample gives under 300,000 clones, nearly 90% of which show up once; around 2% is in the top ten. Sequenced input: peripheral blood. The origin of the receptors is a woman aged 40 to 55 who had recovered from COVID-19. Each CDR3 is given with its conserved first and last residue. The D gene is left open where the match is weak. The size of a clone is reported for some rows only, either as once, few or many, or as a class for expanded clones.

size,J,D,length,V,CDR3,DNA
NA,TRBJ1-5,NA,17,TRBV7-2,CASSAKPGSWGNQPQHF,TGTGCCAGCAGCGCCAAACCGGGGTCGTGGGGCAATCAGCCCCAGCATTTT
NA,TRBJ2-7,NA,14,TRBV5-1,CASSVDGEIHEQYF,TGCGCCAGCAGCGTGGACGGGGAAATCCACGAGCAGTACTTC
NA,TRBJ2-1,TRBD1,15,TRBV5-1,CASSFDRVANNEQFF,TGCGCCAGCAGTTTCGACAGGGTGGCAAACAATGAGCAGTTCTTC
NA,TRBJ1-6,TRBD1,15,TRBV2,CASSARTGSNSPLHF,TGTGCCAGCAGCGCTCGGACAGGATCTAATTCACCCCTCCACTTT
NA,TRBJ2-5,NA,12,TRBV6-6,CASSGAQETQYF,TGTGCCAGCAGTGGGGCCCAAGAGACCCAGTACTTC
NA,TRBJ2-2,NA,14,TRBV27,CASSFRTNTGELFF,TGTGCCAGCAGTTTTCGAACTAACACCGGGGAGCTGTTTTTT
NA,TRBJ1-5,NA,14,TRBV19,CASSTHRGNQPQHF,TGTGCCAGTAGCACCCACAGGGGCAATCAGCCCCAGCATTTT
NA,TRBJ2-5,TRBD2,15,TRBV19,CASRRLGGGEETQYF,TGTGCCAGTAGACGACTAGGCGGGGGGGAAGAGACCCAGTACTTC
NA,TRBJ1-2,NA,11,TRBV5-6,CASSFGLGYTF,TGTGCCAGCAGCTTCGGGTTAGGCTACACCTTC
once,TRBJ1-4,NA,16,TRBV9,CASSPREGITNEKLFF,TGTGCCAGCAGCCCCCGGGAGGGAATAACTAATGAAAAACTGTTTTTT
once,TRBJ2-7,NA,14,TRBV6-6,CASSYGSTVDEQYF,TGTGCCAGCAGTTACGGGAGTACAGTCGACGAGCAGTACTTC
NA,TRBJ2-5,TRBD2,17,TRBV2,CASSEVGTSEDWETQYF,TGTGCCAGCAGTGAAGTGGGGACTAGCGAAGATTGGGAGACCCAGTACTTC
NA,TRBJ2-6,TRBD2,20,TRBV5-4,CASSTGTSGRAISGANVLTF,TGTGCCAGCAGCACGGGGACTAGCGGGAGGGCAATCTCTGGGGCCAACGTCCTGACTTTC
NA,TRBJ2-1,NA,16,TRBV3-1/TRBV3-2,CASSQDGRLARNEQFF,TGTGCCAGCAGCCAAGACGGGCGGCTAGCGAGGAATGAGCAGTTCTTC
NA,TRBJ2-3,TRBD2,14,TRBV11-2,CASLSGRASDTQYF,TGTGCCAGCCTTAGCGGGAGAGCATCAGATACGCAGTATTTT
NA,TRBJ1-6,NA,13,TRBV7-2,CASSLAQDSPLHF,TGTGCCAGCAGCTTAGCGCAGGATTCACCCCTCCACTTT
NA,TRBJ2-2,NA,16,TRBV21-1,CASSKVFRDWTGELFF,TGTGCCAGCAGCAAAGTCTTCAGGGATTGGACCGGGGAGCTGTTTTTT
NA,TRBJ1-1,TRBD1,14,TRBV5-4,CASSSDRVNTEAFF,TGTGCCAGCAGCTCAGACAGGGTAAACACTGAAGCTTTCTTT
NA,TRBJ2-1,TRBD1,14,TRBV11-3,CASSLGQLYNEQFF,TGTGCCAGCAGTTTGGGACAGTTATACAATGAGCAGTTCTTC
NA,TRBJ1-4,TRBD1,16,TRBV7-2,CASSNFPGQHNEKLFF,TGTGCCAGCAGCAATTTCCCGGGACAGCATAATGAAAAACTGTTTTTT
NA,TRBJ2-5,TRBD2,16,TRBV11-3,CASSLPGGRRQETQYF,TGTGCCAGCAGCTTACCGGGCGGGAGAAGGCAAGAGACCCAGTACTTC
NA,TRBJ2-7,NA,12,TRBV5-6,CASSLQGYEQYF,TGTGCCAGCAGCTTGCAGGGGTACGAGCAGTACTTC